Following are 19 T cell receptor beta chains from one sample sequenced in a study of shared clonotypes between healthy human individuals. This table comes from immunoSEQ multiplex PCR, and its TCRdb copy is limited to in-frame clones, with some not included. The table includes about 480,000 clones, about three quarters detected once. Input material: PBMCs. The receptors originated from a woman aged 40 to 50 in good health. Some clones in this sample may be carry-over from other donors' samples.

The chain is built from TRBV28 and TRBJ2-7; D not certain. The CDR3 length is 13 residues. Germline V gene sequence: CDR1 MDHEN, CDR2 SYDVKM. With 6 bases removed from V and 3 bases from J, the gap between germline ends came to 12 bases. CDR3 coding DNA: TGTGCCAGCAGCACCATAACAGACTACGAGCAGTACTTC. Translating it yields CASSTITDYEQYF.

The chain recombines TRBV10-3 with TRBJ2-1; TRBD2 agrees at 10 bases. Germline V gene sequence: CDR1 ENHRY, CDR2 SYGVKD. Trimming took 8 bases from V and 3 from J; bases not matched to a gene: 4. This CDR3 contains 14 residues. For the CDR3, the DNA is TGTGCCATCCGGTCTAGCGGGAGCTACAATGAGCAGTTCTTC. The encoded protein is CAIRSSGSYNEQFF.

This clone was counted many times. The chain carries TRBV4-2 and TRBJ2-1; a weak D match, TRBD2 (6 bases). Germline V CDR1 and CDR2: LGHNA, YNFKEQ. Trimming cost V 0 bases and J 7 bases, with 13 bases left between them. The CDR3 consists of 15 residues. CDR3 DNA: TGTGCCAGCAGCCAAGAGAGAGGGAGGAGTAATGAGCAGTTCTTC. It codes for CASSQERGRSNEQFF.

This clone came up once. CDR3 nucleotide sequence: TGTGCCAGCACCCCGGGACAGGCCGCCTACGAGCAGTACTTC. It yields the protein CASTPGQAAYEQYF. The chain joins TRBV5-4 to TRBJ2-7, with 8 nucleotides matching TRBD1. In germline, CDR1 is SGHNT, CDR2 YYREEE (reference sequence). V was clipped by 6 bases and J by 2 bases; unmatched bases: 7. The CDR3 loop spans 14 amino acids.

The chain couples TRBV30 to TRBJ1-3; D gene unclear. CDR1 and CDR2 from the germline V gene are GTSNPN and SVGIG (reference sequence). There are 15 residues in the CDR3. Trimming pared 2 bases from V and 0 bases from J, leaving 11 bases between. The CDR3 region has the DNA TGTGCCTGGAGTCCGCCGTCTTACTCTGGAAACACCATATATTTT. Translation: CAWSPPSYSGNTIYF.

This clone was recorded a few times. The gene calls are TRBV5-1 and TRBJ2-7, with TRBD1 matching over 10 bases. Germline loops: CDR1 SGHRS, CDR2 YFSETQ. Unmatched junction bases numbered 9, after V lost 0 bases and J lost 6 bases. The CDR3 runs to 16 residues. CDR3 sequence reads: CASSLAPGTGVAEQYF. CDR3 nucleotides: TGCGCCAGCAGCTTGGCCCCAGGGACAGGGGTTGCCGAGCAGTACTTC.

V usage is TRBV5-1 and J usage is TRBJ2-1; D is unresolved. This CDR3 contains 14 residues. The germline V gene encodes CDR1 SGHRS and CDR2 YFSETQ. The V end was cut by 3 bases, the J end by 2 bases, with 9 bases between. In DNA, the CDR3 is TGCGCCAGCAGCTCACTAACTACCTACAATGAGCAGTTCTTC. Translating gives CASSSLTTYNEQFF.

This chain connects TRBV7-2 to TRBJ2-7, with D possibly being TRBD2 (6 bases). The CDR3 consists of 14 residues. Deletions cut 5 bases from V and 6 bases from J, with 17 bases between. Germline assignment: CDR1 SGHTA and CDR2 FQGNSA. The CDR3 DNA follows: TGTGCCAGCAGCCCGGGACTTGCCGTTGGCGAGCAGTACTTC. Its protein is CASSPGLAVGEQYF.

Notes on this clone: It is likely a read error: a sequence one base away is far more abundant. The rearrangement joins TRBV14 to TRBJ1-1; unclear D gene. Germline V gene lookup returns CDR1 SGHDN and CDR2 FVKESK. CDR3 length equals 14 residues. The CDR3 DNA reads TGTGCCAGCAGCCAAGTCTCGTGGAACATTGAAGCTTTCTTT. This translates into CASSQVSWNIEAFF. The whole variable domain, remainder taken from reference TRBV14 and TRBJ1-1, is EAGVTQFPSHSVIEKGQTVTLRCDPISGHDNLYWYRRVMGKEIKFLLHFVKESKQDESGMPNNRFLAERTGGTYSTLKVQPAELEDSGVYFCASSQVSWNIEAFFGQGTRLTVV.

CDR3 sequence reads: CACFGRLGTGELFF. DNA of the CDR3: TGTGCCTGCTTCGGGAGGCTGGGGACCGGGGAGCTGTTTTTT. The chain employs TRBV30 and TRBJ2-2, with TRBD2 matching 7 bases. The CDR3 sequence is 14 residues long. V trimming: 6 bases; J trimming: 5 bases; junction bases outside the gene matches: 9. Germline CDR1 GTSNPN, CDR2 SVGIG (reference sequence).

The chain couples TRBV6-1 to TRBJ1-4; TRBD1 matches at 7 bases. V trimming: 6 bases; J trimming: 7 bases; junction bases outside the gene matches: 2. CDR3 length equals 12 residues. Germline V gives CDR1 MNHNS, CDR2 SASEGT. This CDR3 reads CASSGTAEKLFF. Written as DNA, the CDR3 is TGTGCCAGCAGCGGGACAGCTGAAAAACTGTTTTTT.

The chain recombines TRBV28 with TRBJ2-3, with D perhaps matching TRBD2 (5 bases). The CDR3 loop spans 16 amino acids. The germline V gene encodes CDR1 MDHEN and CDR2 SYDVKM. V gave up 3 bases and J gave up 4 bases, with 17 bases separating them. CDR3 nucleotides: TGTGCCAGCAGTTTTCCGGCGGAGGCAGCTGCAGATACGCAGTATTTT. Protein: CASSFPAEAAADTQYF.

The J gene is TRBJ2-3, the V gene TRBV7-2; 11 nucleotides align to TRBD2. Losses at the gene ends were 5 bases for V and 4 bases for J; bases not matched to a gene: 11. The CDR3 covers 17 residues. Germline V gene sequence: CDR1 SGHTA, CDR2 FQGNSA. The CDR3 protein is CASSLPPGTSGPDTQYF. CDR3 DNA: TGTGCCAGCAGCCTACCCCCCGGGACTAGCGGCCCAGATACGCAGTATTTT. The entire variable domain, with the rest obtained from reference TRBV7-2 and TRBJ2-3, is as follows: GAGVSQSPSNKVTEKGKDVELRCDPISGHTALYWYRQSLGQGLEFLIYFQGNSAPDKSGLPSDRFSAERTGGSVSTLTIQRTQQEDSAVYLCASSLPPGTSGPDTQYFGPGTRLTVL.

This clone was recorded once. This rearrangement joins TRBV7-2 to TRBJ1-5; the D is unclear. V gave up 0 bases and J gave up 3 bases, with 6 bases separating them. The CDR3 has 14 residues. Per germline, CDR1 SGHTA and CDR2 FQGNSA. The CDR3 region is CASSLAGSNQPQHF. The CDR3, as DNA: TGTGCCAGCAGCTTAGCGGGGTCCAATCAGCCCCAGCATTTT.

This clone has a count of ten or more. The chain combines TRBV7-9 with TRBJ1-2; 7 nucleotides line up with TRBD1. In germline, CDR1 is SEHNR, CDR2 FQNEAQ (reference sequence). The J segment lost 7 bases and the V segment lost 5 bases, leaving 10 bases of the junction unmatched. The CDR3 has 14 residues. The CDR3 sequence: CASSRTGEGFGYTF. CDR3 nucleotides: TGTGCCAGCAGCCGAACAGGGGAAGGATTTGGCTACACCTTC. The entire variable domain, with the rest obtained from reference TRBV7-9 and TRBJ1-2, is as follows: DTGVSQNPRHKITKRGQNVTFRCDPISEHNRLYWYRQTLGQGPEFLTYFQNEAQLEKSRLLSDRFSAERPKGSFSTLEIQRTEQGDSAMYLCASSRTGEGFGYTFGSGTRLTVV.

The chain links TRBV20-1 to TRBJ2-7; D not certain. The germline V gene encodes CDR1 DFQATT and CDR2 SNEGSKA (reference sequence). V lost 1 base and J 5 bases, leaving 3 bases between the germline ends. The CDR3 extends over 10 amino acids. The CDR3 sequence is CSARAHEQYF. CDR3 DNA sequence: TGCAGTGCTAGAGCCCACGAGCAGTACTTC.

The chain uses TRBV5-1 and TRBJ2-7; 10 positions match TRBD2. This CDR3 comprises 13 residues. With 4 bases clipped from V and 7 bases from J, the junction kept 5 bases outside the gene matches. Germline lookup yields CDR1 SGHRS and CDR2 YFSETQ. The CDR3 loop is CASSPDSGREQYF. The CDR3 DNA is TGCGCCAGCAGCCCGGATAGCGGGAGGGAGCAGTACTTC. Using reference TRBV5-1 and TRBJ2-7 for the parts outside the CDR3, the full variable domain is KAGVTQTPRYLIKTRGQQVTLSCSPISGHRSVSWYQQTPGQGLQFLFEYFSETQRNKGNFPGRFSGRQFSNSRSEMNVSTLELGDSALYLCASSPDSGREQYFGPGTRLTVT.

This clone occurred a few times. The chain carries TRBV6-6 and TRBJ2-1, with no clear D. The CDR3 consists of 11 residues. The V end was cut by 5 bases, the J end by 6 bases, with 5 bases between. Germline-derived CDR1 and CDR2 are MNHNY and SVGAGI (reference sequence). CDR3 coding DNA: TGTGCCAGCAGTCACTTCAATGAGCAGTTCTTC. This gives the protein CASSHFNEQFF.

The rearrangement joins TRBV5-1 to TRBJ2-3; 12 bases fit TRBD2. The V gene end was trimmed by 2 bases and the J gene end by 0 bases; junction bases not matched to a gene: 13. CDR1 is SGHRS, CDR2 YFSETQ, per germline. The CDR3 loop spans 20 amino acids. In nucleotides, the CDR3 is TGCGCCAGCAGCTTTACTAGCGGGAGGCTACCGAGACGTAGCACAGATACGCAGTATTTT. Translated: CASSFTSGRLPRRSTDTQYF.